What follows are 26 T cell receptor beta chains derived from one specimen sequenced in a study of T cell responses to AZD1222 COVID-19 vaccine. Sequencing was performed with immunoSEQ multiplex PCR; in TCRdb, only in-frame clones are kept and a portion is missing. There are roughly 140,000 clones in the sample; about 85% occur only once, and over 6% lies in the top ten. This material consisted of peripheral blood, taken after recovery from COVID-19. The source is an adult who had recovered from COVID-19.

The chain employs TRBV20-1 and TRBJ2-3, with 8 bases fitting TRBD2. Germline-derived CDR1 and CDR2 are DFQATT and SNEGSKA (reference sequence). The CDR3 length is 15 residues. Trimming removed 3 bases from V and 1 base from J; junction bases left unmatched: 6. In nucleotides, the CDR3 is TGCAGTGCTAGTGCCCCAGCGGGAGGCACAGATACGCAGTATTTT. It translates to CSASAPAGGTDTQYF.

This rearrangement joins TRBV5-1 to TRBJ1-2, with D unresolved. CDR1 and CDR2 from the germline V gene are SGHRS and YFSETQ. This CDR3 is built from 14 residues. V was cut by 0 bases and J by 1 base, with 7 bases left in between. The CDR3 loop reads CASSLDEGNYGYTF. The DNA of the CDR3 is TGCGCCAGCAGCTTGGACGAAGGTAACTATGGCTACACCTTC.

The chain is built from TRBV3-1 (or the pseudogene TRBV3-2) and TRBJ2-3; TRBD2 might be the D (5 bases). There are 15 residues in the CDR3. The V gene's germline CDR1 is LGHDT and CDR2 YNNKEL (reference sequence). Trimming removed 5 bases at V and 0 bases at J, with 12 bases between. The CDR3 nucleotides are TGTGCCAGCAGCTTCATAAGGACTAGCACAGATACGCAGTATTTT. Protein: CASSFIRTSTDTQYF.

The gene calls are TRBV11-3 and TRBJ2-1, with no clear D. Germline CDR1 SGHNT, CDR2 YENEEA. Trimming pared 1 base from V and 2 bases from J, leaving 6 bases between. This CDR3 has 14 residues. The CDR3 region is CASSLGRAYNEQFF. The CDR3 DNA reads as TGTGCCAGCAGCTTAGGTAGAGCCTACAATGAGCAGTTCTTC. The full variable domain, with the rest looked up from reference TRBV11-3 and TRBJ2-1, is EAGVVQSPRYKIIEKKQPVAFWCNPISGHNTLYWYLQNLGQGPELLIRYENEEAVDDSQLPKDRFSAERLKGVDSTLKIQPAELGDSAVYLCASSLGRAYNEQFFGPGTRLTVL.

This clone was seen just once. The chain employs TRBV9 and TRBJ2-7, with TRBD1 as a possible D gene (6 bases). CDR1 and CDR2 (germline): SGDLS, YYNGEE. V lost 0 bases and J 2 bases, leaving 15 bases between the germline ends. The CDR3 is made up of 16 amino acids. DNA of the CDR3: TGTGCCAGCAGCGTAGGGCTGGGGGACATCCCCTACGAGCAGTACTTC. Encoded protein: CASSVGLGDIPYEQYF.

This clone was observed a single time. The CDR3 DNA follows: TGTGCCAGCAGTTGGACAGGGGGAGACACTGAAGCTTTCTTT. This encodes CASSWTGGDTEAFF. The V and J genes are TRBV6-5 and TRBJ1-1; 10 positions agree with TRBD1. CDR1 is MNHEY, CDR2 SVGAGI, per germline. This CDR3 has 14 amino acids. J gave up 3 bases and V 4 bases, and 2 bases lay outside the gene matches.

This sequence joins TRBV21-1 and TRBJ2-6; the table's D call TRBD1 went unverified against the DNA. TRBV21-1 is a listed pseudogene. The CDR3 contains 16 residues. The DNA for the CDR3 is TGTGCCAGAGACAGTAGGCGCCCCAAAAGGCTGGACGTCCTGACTTTC. Its protein is CARDSRRPKRLDVLTF.

J is TRBJ1-2 and V is TRBV18, with 9 bases identical to TRBD1. V dropped 6 bases and J dropped 6; count of bases not matched to a gene: 8. The germline V gene has CDR1 KGHSH and CDR2 LQKENI. The CDR3 runs to 14 residues. The CDR3 nucleotides are TGTGCCAGCTCCCCTGGGACAGGGTCCAATGGCTACACCTTC. Protein product: CASSPGTGSNGYTF.

This clone was counted a single time. The chain recombines TRBV7-3 with TRBJ1-5; D gene unclear. CDR1 is SGHTA, CDR2 FQGTGA, per germline. The CDR3 runs to 13 residues. V was cut by 5 bases and J by 6 bases, with 11 bases left in between. CDR3 in amino acids: CASSAGRGQPQHF. CDR3 bases: TGTGCCAGCAGCGCAGGTAGAGGTCAGCCCCAGCATTTT.

With respect to this clone: Other DNA sequences in this sample translate to the same CDR3. This chain joins TRBV28 and TRBJ1-5, with D uncertain. V was pared by 1 base and J by 4 bases, with 2 bases between. From germline, CDR1 is MDHEN and CDR2 SYDVKM. This CDR3 comprises 12 residues. CDR3 nucleotides: TGTGCCAGCAGTTTATTAAATCAGCCCCAGCATTTT. This codes for CASSLLNQPQHF.

The V gene is TRBV9, the J gene TRBJ2-7; TRBD2 matches 10 bases. V lost 4 bases, J lost 3 bases, and 1 base stayed unmatched. The CDR3 has 13 amino acids. Germline V CDR1 and CDR2: SGDLS, YYNGEE. The CDR3 DNA sequence: TGTGCCAGCAGCCGGACTAGCGGCTACGAGCAGTACTTC. Translated: CASSRTSGYEQYF.

This clone came up a few times. The V gene is TRBV19, the J gene TRBJ2-7; tentatively, D is TRBD2 (5 bases). The CDR3 runs to 12 residues. Germline V CDR1 and CDR2: LNHDA, SQIVND (reference sequence). Trimming stripped 5 bases from V and 8 bases from J, with 13 bases between. The DNA of the CDR3 is TGTGCCAGTAGTTTCTCGGGGATGAAGCAGTACTTC. Protein product: CASSFSGMKQYF.

This chain joins TRBV7-9 and TRBJ2-2; 8 bases are shared with TRBD2. V lost 0 bases and J lost 4; bases outside the gene matches: 1. The CDR3 has 15 amino acids. Germline CDR1 is SEHNR and CDR2 is FQNEAQ (reference sequence). CDR3 DNA: TGTGCCAGCAGCTTAGCGCGGGGGGCCACCGGGGAGCTGTTTTTT. Translated: CASSLARGATGELFF.

The J gene is TRBJ2-2, the V gene TRBV7-3; D tentatively fits TRBD1 or TRBD2 (6 bases each). CDR3 length: 14 residues. Germline V lookup: CDR1 SGHTA, CDR2 FQGTGA. Trimming left V 3 bases short and J 5 bases short, with 10 bases between. CDR3 protein: CASSLGGTTGELFF. CDR3 nucleotide sequence: TGTGCCAGCAGCTTGGGCGGGACAACCGGGGAGCTGTTTTTT.

The chain carries TRBV14 and TRBJ2-7, with D unresolved. Per germline, CDR1 SGHDN and CDR2 FVKESK. The V end was cut by 1 base, the J end by 3 bases, with 13 bases between. The CDR3 is made up of 15 amino acids. CDR3 in amino acids: CASSQGRATFYEQYF. As DNA, the CDR3 is TGTGCCAGCAGCCAAGGTCGAGCTACCTTCTACGAGCAGTACTTC.

This clone was seen just once. This sequence joins TRBV12-3 or TRBV12-4 and TRBJ2-7; D is uncertain. CDR3 size: 13 residues. The V end was cut by 4 bases, the J end by 3 bases, with 10 bases between. CDR3 in amino acids: CASSSVPSYEQYF. The CDR3 DNA follows: TGTGCCAGCAGTTCCGTACCGAGCTACGAGCAGTACTTC.

J is TRBJ1-1 and V is TRBV27; TRBD1 aligns across 7 bases. Germline V CDR1 and CDR2: MNHEY, SMNVEV (reference sequence). Trimming cost V 5 bases and J 5 bases; bases outside gene matches: 11. The CDR3 loop spans 15 amino acids. The chain's CDR3 is CASSLGGRGVTEAFF. The CDR3 DNA reads TGTGCCAGCAGTCTGGGGGGCAGGGGGGTGACTGAAGCTTTCTTT.

By share, this clone counts as large. This chain's CDR3 is CASSDTPGQAAYEQYF. The CDR3 coding sequence is TGTGCCAGCAGCGACACTCCGGGACAGGCGGCCTACGAGCAGTACTTC. The chain has TRBV7-9 and TRBJ2-7, with TRBD1 matching 8 bases. The CDR3 is 16 amino acids. Germline CDR1 and CDR2: SEHNR and FQNEAQ (reference sequence). The V gene end was trimmed by 5 bases and the J gene end by 2 bases; junction bases not matched to a gene: 11.

The rearrangement uses TRBV19 and TRBJ2-5; weak D call: TRBD1 (7 bases). Germline CDR1 is LNHDA and CDR2 is SQIVND (reference sequence). The CDR3 totals 15 residues. The V end lost 1 base, the J end lost 1 base, and 10 bases lay between the germline ends. The CDR3 nucleotides read TGTGCCAGTAGTATAGGCGGGACAGCCCAAGAGACCCAGTACTTC. Translated: CASSIGGTAQETQYF.

This chain joins TRBV27 and TRBJ2-1; 13 bases match TRBD2. The CDR3 is 19 residues long. Germline CDR1 MNHEY, CDR2 SMNVEV (reference sequence). The junction had 12 bases not matched to a gene; V was cut back by 5 bases and J by 2 bases. The CDR3 spells CASSGGLAGDSRTYNEQFF. The CDR3 nucleotides read TGTGCCAGCAGTGGAGGACTAGCGGGAGATTCGAGGACCTACAATGAGCAGTTCTTC.

V is TRBV21-1 and J is TRBJ2-7; the D call in the table, TRBD2, was not verified against the DNA. TRBV21-1 is reported as a pseudogene. The length of the CDR3 is 23 residues. In DNA, the CDR3 is TGTGCCAGCAGCCCATGGACCGTGTATCTTAGCGGGAGGTATCAGGCATATAGCTACGAGCAGTACTTC. Encoded protein: CASSPWTVYLSGRYQAYSYEQYF.

The genes are TRBV12-5 and TRBJ2-7; TRBD1 aligns across 7 bases. Germline V gives CDR1 LGHNT, CDR2 FRNRAP. CDR3 length equals 15 residues. The junction had 4 bases not matched to a gene; V was cut back by 2 bases and J by 0 bases. As DNA, the CDR3 is TGTGCTAGTGGTTTGTTGGACAGGTCCTCCTACGAGCAGTACTTC. The encoded protein is CASGLLDRSSYEQYF.

The V call is TRBV6-5, the J call TRBJ2-1; tentatively, D is TRBD1 (7 bases). The CDR3 runs to 15 residues. Trimming removed 6 bases from V and 3 bases from J, with 15 bases in between. Germline lookup yields CDR1 MNHEY and CDR2 SVGAGI. The CDR3 spells CASSEQGGNYNEQFF. For the CDR3, the DNA is TGTGCCAGCAGCGAGCAGGGGGGTAACTACAATGAGCAGTTCTTC.

A remark on this clone: This specimen includes other DNA sequences encoding the same CDR3. The rearrangement links TRBV5-1 to TRBJ2-5; D gene unclear. V lost 0 bases to trimming and J lost 3 bases, with 0 bases between them. Germline V gene sequence: CDR1 SGHRS, CDR2 YFSETQ. This CDR3 has 11 residues. As DNA, the CDR3 is TGCGCCAGCAGCTTGGAAGAGACCCAGTACTTC. It encodes CASSLEETQYF.

The chain joins TRBV6-4 to TRBJ2-6; D remains ambiguous. There are 15 residues in the CDR3. Germline values: CDR1 MRHNA, CDR2 SNTAGT. V was shortened by 0 bases and J by 2 bases, with 5 bases between the two germline ends. CDR3 in amino acids: CASSDSNTGANVLTF. The CDR3 coding sequence is TGTGCCAGCAGTGACTCGAACACTGGGGCCAACGTCCTGACTTTC.

The chain carries TRBV9 and TRBJ1-3, with D perhaps TRBD1 (6 bases). The CDR3 is made up of 17 amino acids. The V end lost 0 bases, the J end lost 4 bases, and 17 bases lay between the germline ends. Germline CDR1 reads SGDLS; CDR2 reads YYNGEE. As DNA, the CDR3 is TGTGCCAGCAGCGTAGCGGGGCAGGGGCAAGGAGGAAACACCATATATTTT. It yields the protein CASSVAGQGQGGNTIYF.